The T cell receptor beta chain under discussion was sequenced for a study of T cell repertoires in cytomegalovirus infection. V gave up 7 bases and J gave up 0 bases, with 17 bases separating them. From germline, CDR1 is LNHDA and CDR2 SQIVND (reference sequence). The length of the CDR3 is 16 residues. On this clonotype: Antigen unknown.

TCRdb re-analysed the reads in MiXCR, keeping a single row per CDR3 protein. This sample has 650,000 to 900,000 distinct CDR3 sequences, with 25% to 35% found just once. The origin of this receptor is a human donor in good health (CMV status not recorded). Some clones in this sample may be carry-over from other donors' samples. The genes are TRBV19 and TRBJ2-3; maybe TRBD1 (5 bases). The specimen comprised cultured CD8+ T cells from PBMCs, sampled from culture after CMV antigen stimulation. CDR3 protein: CASKPTTVGSTDTQYF. The CDR3 nucleotides are TGTGCCAGTAAACCCACGACAGTGGGCAGCACAGATACGCAGTATTTT.